Sequencing of this T cell receptor beta chain was carried out in a study of shared clonotypes between healthy human individuals. Whole-study context: Aged 18 to 49, the donors were two women and a few men. Per donor, three plates held CD4 naive cells, three held CD4 memory, two held CD8 naive and one held CD8 memory.

TCRdb's copy holds only in-frame clones and misses some; the assay was immunoSEQ multiplex PCR. The profile shows roughly 2.1 million clones, just over 90% of them singletons. Germline V gives CDR1 MDHEN, CDR2 SYDVKM. This CDR3 contains 14 residues. Deletions cut 6 bases from V and 0 bases from J, with 12 bases between. Naive CD8 isolation took CD45RO-negative cells positively selected for CCR7 and excluded terminally differentiated effector memory CD45RA+ cells. Nashville, Tennessee was home to all donors, who were Caucasian adults. The source of this sequence is a man in his late teens or twenties in good health. Some clones in this sample may be carry-over from other donors' samples. The gene calls are TRBV28 and TRBJ2-7; D is perhaps TRBD1 (5 bases). The sample taken for sequencing was naive CD8+ T cells from PBMCs. Written as DNA, the CDR3 is TGTGCCAGCAGGACATGGACAAGCTCCTACGAGCAGTACTTC. The encoded protein is CASRTWTSSYEQYF.